Listed below are T cell receptor beta chains from one sample, sequenced in a study of blood T cell repertoires in COVID-19. Method: immunoSEQ multiplex PCR; TCRdb's copy keeps in-frame clones and lacks some. The sample lists roughly 92,000 clones; around 86% were seen once. The sequenced sample consisted of peripheral blood. The receptors were gathered from a woman of 80 years or more with acute or convalescent COVID-19. Both conserved end residues are part of each CDR3. The D gene is left open where the match is weak. Clone sizes are given selectively: once, few, many, or a class where the clone is expanded.

CDR3 length: 16
J gene: TRBJ1-5
V gene: TRBV18
D gene: -
clone size: -
CDR3 DNA: TGTGCCAGCTCACTAGGACAGAGGGGTAGCAATCAGCCCCAGCATTTT
CDR3 protein: CASSLGQRGSNQPQHF

CDR3 length: 15
J gene: TRBJ2-1
V gene: TRBV6-6
D gene: -
clone size: -
CDR3 DNA: TGTGCCAGCAGGGATAGGGGAATATCCTACAATGAGCAGTTCTTC
CDR3 protein: CASRDRGISYNEQFF

CDR3 length: 15
J gene: TRBJ2-1
V gene: TRBV13
D gene: TRBD2
clone size: -
CDR3 DNA: TGTGCCAGCAGCCCCCGACTAGCGGGAGGAGGTGAGCAGTTCTTC
CDR3 protein: CASSPRLAGGGEQFF

CDR3 length: 16
J gene: TRBJ1-1
V gene: TRBV5-8
D gene: -
clone size: -
CDR3 DNA: TGTGCCAGCAGTATGGACTTCGGACATCGGGGGACTGAAGCTTTCTTT
CDR3 protein: CASSMDFGHRGTEAFF

CDR3 length: 14
J gene: TRBJ1-1
V gene: TRBV5-4
D gene: -
clone size: -
CDR3 DNA: TGTGCCAGCAACATCGGGACAACGGGCACTGAAGCTTTCTTT
CDR3 protein: CASNIGTTGTEAFF

CDR3 length: 14
J gene: TRBJ2-5
V gene: TRBV6-1
D gene: -
clone size: once
CDR3 DNA: TGTGCCAGCAGTGAAGCTGGGGGGAGAAAGACCCAGTACTTC
CDR3 protein: CASSEAGGRKTQYF

CDR3 length: 14
J gene: TRBJ2-2
V gene: TRBV11-2
D gene: -
clone size: -
CDR3 DNA: TGTGCCAGCAGCTTAGGGCAGTACACCGGGGAGCTGTTTTTT
CDR3 protein: CASSLGQYTGELFF

CDR3 length: 15
J gene: TRBJ1-1
V gene: TRBV19
D gene: -
clone size: once
CDR3 DNA: TGTGCCAGTAGTTCCTCTCAGGGGCATAACACTGAAGCTTTCTTT
CDR3 protein: CASSSSQGHNTEAFF

CDR3 length: 16
J gene: TRBJ2-2
V gene: TRBV5-6
D gene: -
clone size: -
CDR3 DNA: TGTGCCAGCAGCCCACCTTCGCTAGCGAACACCGGGGAGCTGTTTTTT
CDR3 protein: CASSPPSLANTGELFF

CDR3 length: 14
J gene: TRBJ2-5
V gene: TRBV7-3
D gene: TRBD1
clone size: -
CDR3 DNA: TGTGCCAGCAGCACGACAGGGTACCAAGAGACCCAGTACTTC
CDR3 protein: CASSTTGYQETQYF

CDR3 length: 17
J gene: TRBJ1-3
V gene: TRBV7-2
D gene: -
clone size: -
CDR3 DNA: TGTGCCAGCAGCTTACCGTCTAGGAGGGCACGGAGAAACACCATATATTTT
CDR3 protein: CASSLPSRRARRNTIYF

CDR3 length: 12
J gene: TRBJ2-7
V gene: TRBV5-6
D gene: -
clone size: -
CDR3 DNA: TGTGCCAGCAGCACCCCGGCCTACGAGCAGTACTTC
CDR3 protein: CASSTPAYEQYF

CDR3 length: 15
J gene: TRBJ1-3
V gene: TRBV10-3
D gene: TRBD1
clone size: -
CDR3 DNA: TGTGCCCTTCGCGAATCAGGGGGCTCTGGAAACACCATATATTTT
CDR3 protein: CALRESGGSGNTIYF

CDR3 length: 14
J gene: TRBJ2-7
V gene: TRBV5-1
D gene: -
clone size: -
CDR3 DNA: TGCGCCAGCAGCTTGGTGGGTTTGAGGGACGAGCAGTACTTC
CDR3 protein: CASSLVGLRDEQYF

CDR3 length: 14
J gene: TRBJ1-1
V gene: TRBV5-4
D gene: -
clone size: once
CDR3 DNA: TGTGCCAGCAGCCTGCTCGGGAAGGGCACTGAAGCTTTCTTT
CDR3 protein: CASSLLGKGTEAFF

CDR3 length: 16
J gene: TRBJ1-5
V gene: TRBV6-2/TRBV6-3
D gene: -
clone size: few
CDR3 DNA: TGTGCCAGCAGTCGGGATTTGCGATACAGCAATCAGCCCCAGCATTTT
CDR3 protein: CASSRDLRYSNQPQHF

CDR3 length: 15
J gene: TRBJ1-4
V gene: TRBV21-1
D gene: -
clone size: -
CDR3 DNA: TGTGCCAGCAGCAAACGCAGGGGGCGAAATGAAAAACTGTTTTTT
CDR3 protein: CASSKRRGRNEKLFF

CDR3 length: 12
J gene: TRBJ2-3
V gene: TRBV18
D gene: -
clone size: -
CDR3 DNA: TGTGCCAGCTCACCAGACTCGGGTACGCAGTATTTT
CDR3 protein: CASSPDSGTQYF

CDR3 length: 14
J gene: TRBJ1-6
V gene: TRBV7-3
D gene: TRBD1
clone size: few
CDR3 DNA: TGTGCCAGCAGTTTGGGACAGGGCCCCTACCCCCTCCACTTT
CDR3 protein: CASSLGQGPYPLHF

CDR3 length: 15
J gene: TRBJ2-1
V gene: TRBV5-1
D gene: TRBD2
clone size: -
CDR3 DNA: TGCGCCAGCAGCCAGGGACTAGCGGGAAGGAATGAGCAGTTCTTC
CDR3 protein: CASSQGLAGRNEQFF

CDR3 length: 16
J gene: TRBJ1-2
V gene: TRBV4-3
D gene: TRBD1
clone size: -
CDR3 DNA: TGCGCCAGCAGCCAAGATGCCGCGACAGGGACCTATGGCTACACCTTC
CDR3 protein: CASSQDAATGTYGYTF

CDR3 length: 15
J gene: TRBJ1-2
V gene: TRBV5-6
D gene: TRBD1
clone size: -
CDR3 DNA: TGTGCCAGCAGCTCATCCGGACAGGGAGCTTATGGCTACACCTTC
CDR3 protein: CASSSSGQGAYGYTF

CDR3 length: 13
J gene: TRBJ2-5
V gene: TRBV18
D gene: TRBD1
clone size: -
CDR3 DNA: TGTGCCAGCTCACGGACAGGGCAAGAGACCCAGTACTTC
CDR3 protein: CASSRTGQETQYF

CDR3 length: 15
J gene: TRBJ2-1
V gene: TRBV30
D gene: -
clone size: -
CDR3 DNA: TGTGCCTGGAGTGTACGTAGCGGTTATTACAATGAGCAGTTCTTC
CDR3 protein: CAWSVRSGYYNEQFF

CDR3 length: 16
J gene: TRBJ2-1
V gene: TRBV6-6
D gene: -
clone size: -
CDR3 DNA: TGTGCCAGCAGTTCCGCGGGTACGGCTGGCTACAATGAGCAGTTCTTC
CDR3 protein: CASSSAGTAGYNEQFF

CDR3 length: 16
J gene: TRBJ2-3
V gene: TRBV7-9
D gene: TRBD2
clone size: -
CDR3 DNA: TGTGCCACCCTTGCTAAGCGGGAGGGCCAGAGAGATACGCAGTATTTT
CDR3 protein: CATLAKREGQRDTQYF

CDR3 length: 13
J gene: TRBJ1-1
V gene: TRBV19
D gene: -
clone size: -
CDR3 DNA: TGTGCCAGTACCGTCTACCGCGACACTGAAGCTTTCTTT
CDR3 protein: CASTVYRDTEAFF

CDR3 length: 15
J gene: TRBJ1-5
V gene: TRBV5-4
D gene: -
clone size: -
CDR3 DNA: TGTGCCAGCAGCGCGGGGGGATCGGGCAATCAGCCCCAGCATTTT
CDR3 protein: CASSAGGSGNQPQHF

CDR3 length: 14
J gene: TRBJ2-7
V gene: TRBV14
D gene: -
clone size: -
CDR3 DNA: TGTGCCAGCAGCCGTGCAGGGGCCCTAATGGAGCAGTACTTC
CDR3 protein: CASSRAGALMEQYF

CDR3 length: 16
J gene: TRBJ1-1
V gene: TRBV7-9
D gene: -
clone size: -
CDR3 DNA: TGTGCCAGCAGCTTAGGTCGCGGGCAGTTGAACACTGAAGCTTTCTTT
CDR3 protein: CASSLGRGQLNTEAFF

CDR3 length: 14
J gene: TRBJ2-5
V gene: TRBV7-3
D gene: TRBD1
clone size: -
CDR3 DNA: TGTGCCAGCAGCTGGGACAGGGGGCGAGAGACCCAGTACTTC
CDR3 protein: CASSWDRGRETQYF

CDR3 length: 12
J gene: TRBJ1-2
V gene: TRBV2
D gene: -
clone size: -
CDR3 DNA: TGTGCCTGGGGGGGCGCGGTGTATGGCTACACCTTC
CDR3 protein: CAWGGAVYGYTF

CDR3 length: 15
J gene: TRBJ1-4
V gene: TRBV15
D gene: -
clone size: few
CDR3 DNA: TGTGCCACCAGCAGAGACCGGGCAACTAATGAAAAACTGTTTTTT
CDR3 protein: CATSRDRATNEKLFF

CDR3 length: 15
J gene: TRBJ2-7
V gene: TRBV28
D gene: -
clone size: -
CDR3 DNA: TGTGCCAGCAGTTTACCCTCGCCTGTGGCCAACGAGCAGTACTTC
CDR3 protein: CASSLPSPVANEQYF

CDR3 length: 15
J gene: TRBJ1-1
V gene: TRBV2
D gene: TRBD1
clone size: -
CDR3 DNA: TGTGCCAGCAGTGAAATAAGCAGGGGGAGCGCTGAAGCTTTCTTT
CDR3 protein: CASSEISRGSAEAFF

CDR3 length: 17
J gene: TRBJ2-2
V gene: TRBV7-2
D gene: TRBD2
clone size: once
CDR3 DNA: TGTGCCAGCAGCTTTCGGGGGCTAGCGGGGGGCACCGGGGAGCTGTTTTTT
CDR3 protein: CASSFRGLAGGTGELFF